The sample holds a few counts of the clone carrying this T cell receptor beta chain. This record comes from a study of Graves' ophthalmopathy and Graves' hyperthyroidism. Hyperthyroidism patients, all newly diagnosed, had under 2 months' duration and ages of 18 to 65. None of the included patients had other autoimmune diseases, uncontrolled infections, pregnancy or lactation, as these led to exclusion. CDR3 regions of TCR beta were amplified from RNA transcripts. HTBI-primed RT-PCR formed the first round, and a multiplex PCR formed the second. From the multiplex PCR reads, TCRdb called clonotypes with MiXCR, one entry per CDR3 protein. The repertoire holds approximately 380,000 distinct CDR3 sequences, with roughly 21% as singletons. V was pared by 0 bases and J by 3 bases, with 10 bases of the junction left unmatched. Germline loops: CDR1 KGHSH, CDR2 LQKENI. CDR3 length: 17 amino acids.

V usage is TRBV18 and J usage is TRBJ2-7; the match to TRBD2 covers 8 bases. The sequence came from a young woman with stable Graves' hyperthyroidism. Sequencing used peripheral blood. CDR3 residues: CASSPPFREGPLYEQYF. CDR3 sequence (DNA): TGTGCCAGCTCACCACCTTTCCGGGAGGGCCCCCTCTACGAGCAGTACTTC.